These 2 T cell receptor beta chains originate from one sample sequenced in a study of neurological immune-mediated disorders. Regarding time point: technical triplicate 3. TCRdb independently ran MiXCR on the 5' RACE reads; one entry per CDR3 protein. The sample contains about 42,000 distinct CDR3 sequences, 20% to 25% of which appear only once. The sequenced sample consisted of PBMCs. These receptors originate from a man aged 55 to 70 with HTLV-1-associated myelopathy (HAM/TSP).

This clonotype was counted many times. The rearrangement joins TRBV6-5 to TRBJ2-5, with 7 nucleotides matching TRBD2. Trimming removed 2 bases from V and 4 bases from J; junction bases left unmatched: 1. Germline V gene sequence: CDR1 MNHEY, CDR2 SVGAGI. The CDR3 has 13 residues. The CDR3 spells CASSYGTTETQYF. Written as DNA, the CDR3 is TGTGCCAGCAGTTACGGGACTACAGAGACCCAGTACTTC.

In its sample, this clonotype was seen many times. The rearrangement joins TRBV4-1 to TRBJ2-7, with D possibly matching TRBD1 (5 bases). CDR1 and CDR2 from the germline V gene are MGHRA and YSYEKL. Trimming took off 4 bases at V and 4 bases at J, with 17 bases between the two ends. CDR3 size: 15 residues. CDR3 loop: CASSPETRQGYEQYF. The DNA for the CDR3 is TGCGCCAGCAGCCCAGAGACGAGGCAGGGTTACGAGCAGTACTTC.